This note documents a single T cell receptor beta chain sequence. Its antigen is undetermined. These data belong to a study of T cell responses to AZD1222 COVID-19 vaccine. The CDR3 runs 15 residues. V was cut by 0 bases and J by 4 bases, with 14 bases left in between. Germline CDR1 is SGHDT and CDR2 is YYEEEE. Notes on the study in general: Donors were largely white British and mainly female; clonal diversity was possibly underestimated. Baseline testing showed seropositivity in only five or six AZD1222 recipients.

Some clones are missing from TCRdb's copy, which holds only in-frame ones; the method was immunoSEQ multiplex PCR. This sample has approximately 84,000 clones; more than 80% occur once, and the top ten carry roughly 2.4%. The V gene is TRBV5-6, the J gene TRBJ2-7; the D gene is possibly TRBD1 (5 bases). The specimen comprised peripheral blood, sampled 28 days after the second AZD1222 dose. The sequence came from an adult who received the AZD1222 COVID-19 vaccine. The CDR3 loop is CASSLDPGSGYEQYF. The CDR3 nucleotides are TGTGCCAGCAGCTTGGATCCAGGGTCCGGGTACGAGCAGTACTTC.